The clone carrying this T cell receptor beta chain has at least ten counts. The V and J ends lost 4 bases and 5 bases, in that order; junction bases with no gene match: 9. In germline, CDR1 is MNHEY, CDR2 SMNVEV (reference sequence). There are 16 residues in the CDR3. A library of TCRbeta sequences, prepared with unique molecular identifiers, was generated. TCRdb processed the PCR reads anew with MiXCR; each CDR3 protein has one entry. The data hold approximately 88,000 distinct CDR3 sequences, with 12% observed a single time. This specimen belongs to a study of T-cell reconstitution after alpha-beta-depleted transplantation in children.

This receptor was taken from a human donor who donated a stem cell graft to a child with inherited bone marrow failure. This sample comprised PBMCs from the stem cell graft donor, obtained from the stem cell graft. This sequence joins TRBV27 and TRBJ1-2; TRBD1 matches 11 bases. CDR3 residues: CASSSYRDRGSYGYTF. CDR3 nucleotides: TGTGCCAGCAGTTCTTACCGGGACAGGGGGTCGTATGGCTACACCTTC.